One sample yielded the 18 T cell receptor beta chains listed below, sequenced in a study of spatial heterogeneity in lung cancer. TCRdb independently ran MiXCR on the 5' RACE reads; one entry per CDR3 protein. Of about 50,000 distinct CDR3 sequences in the sample, more than 6.5% were seen once. Regarding time point: blood at routine non-recurrence follow-up after resection. TCRs were sequenced from unsorted whole RNA of tumor, nontumor lung or PBMC. Sample: PBMCs, taken at follow-up. Receptor source: a female donor with early-stage non-small cell lung cancer.

The chain carries TRBV18 and TRBJ2-3; maybe TRBD2 (6 bases). Germline V gives CDR1 KGHSH, CDR2 LQKENI. The CDR3 spans 13 residues. Trimming took 5 bases from V and 4 from J, leaving 10 bases between them. DNA of the CDR3: TGTGCCAGCTCATCGGGAGTTTCAGATACGCAGTATTTT. The encoded protein is CASSSGVSDTQYF.

This clonotype was seen repeatedly, ten times or more. The gene calls are TRBV7-2 and TRBJ2-3; 14 positions agree with TRBD2. The germline V gene encodes CDR1 SGHTA and CDR2 FQGNSA. The CDR3 has 21 amino acids. The V and J ends lost 2 bases and 0 bases, in that order; junction bases with no gene match: 13. DNA for the CDR3: TGTGCCAGCAGCTTAAGATTATATGGGACTAGCGGGGGCAAGAGCACAGATACGCAGTATTTT. Its translation is CASSLRLYGTSGGKSTDTQYF.

In its sample, this clonotype was seen many times. CDR3 residues: CASAPGGARNEQFF. The CDR3 DNA follows: TGTGCCAGCGCTCCCGGGGGGGCTAGGAATGAGCAGTTCTTC. The J gene is TRBJ2-1, the V gene TRBV6-5, with 8 positions matching TRBD2. Germline trimming cut 8 bases from V and 7 bases from J; bases unmatched to any gene: 10. The CDR3 runs 14 residues. CDR1 is MNHEY, CDR2 SVGAGI, per germline.

The chain employs TRBV20-1 and TRBJ2-7, with 9 bases lining up with TRBD2. The CDR3 is made up of 17 amino acids. The trim removed 0 bases at V and 3 bases at J, leaving 12 bases unmatched. The germline gives CDR1 DFQATT, CDR2 SNEGSKA (reference sequence). This CDR3 is CSARDLKFAGGIYEQYF. CDR3 nucleotides: TGCAGTGCTAGAGATCTGAAGTTCGCGGGGGGGATCTACGAGCAGTACTTC.

This clonotype has at least ten counts. The V call is TRBV7-3, the J call TRBJ2-7, with D uncertain. Trimming pared 7 bases from V and 4 bases from J, leaving 11 bases between. The CDR3 is 12 residues long. From germline, CDR1 is SGHTA and CDR2 FQGTGA. CDR3 residues: CASIVTTYEQYF. CDR3 bases: TGTGCCAGCATCGTTACTACTTACGAGCAGTACTTC.

To note about this clonotype: A junction boundary mismatches the germline segment, possibly from a read error. The chain couples TRBV12-3 or TRBV12-4 to TRBJ1-3, with D perhaps matching TRBD1 (5 bases). The CDR3 length is 15 residues. Here the CDR3 reads CVSPTGSHSGNTIYF. CDR3 nucleotides: TGTGTCAGCCCTACAGGTTCCCACTCTGGAAACACCATATATTTT.

This clonotype showed up many times. CDR3 DNA: TGTGCCAGCAGCCAGAGTTGGGTCTCTGGGGCCAACGTCCTGACTTTC. It specifies CASSQSWVSGANVLTF. The chain recombines TRBV6-2 or TRBV6-3 with TRBJ2-6; D call uncertain. The germline V gene has CDR1 MNHEY and CDR2 SVGEGT. This CDR3 contains 16 residues. V was cut by 6 bases and J by 0 bases, with 12 bases left in between.

This clonotype was seen ten or more times. The rearrangement joins TRBV27 to TRBJ1-2, with TRBD1 matching over 9 bases. This CDR3 has 15 residues. Unmatched junction bases numbered 9, after V lost 10 bases and J lost 0 bases. Germline V gene sequence: CDR1 MNHEY, CDR2 SMNVEV (reference sequence). The CDR3 sequence is CAKRDRDYSNYGYTF. The DNA for the CDR3 is TGTGCCAAACGGGACAGGGACTACTCTAACTATGGCTACACCTTC.

The V and J genes are TRBV9 and TRBJ1-1; tentative D call: TRBD1 (5 bases). The CDR3 is made up of 15 amino acids. CDR1 and CDR2 from the germline V gene are SGDLS and YYNGEE. Trimming removed 3 bases from V and 1 base from J, with 13 bases in between. The CDR3 nucleotides are TGTGCCAGCAGCGGGGGCCCGCCATCGAACACTGAAGCTTTCTTT. Its protein product is CASSGGPPSNTEAFF.

This clonotype was observed a few times. The chain couples TRBV9 to TRBJ2-5; possibly TRBD2 for D (6 bases). The CDR3 has 15 residues. From germline, CDR1 is SGDLS and CDR2 YYNGEE. V shed 4 bases and J shed 4 bases, with 17 bases lying between them. CDR3: CASSPRLGGGETQYF. The CDR3, as DNA: TGTGCCAGCAGCCCTCGTTTGGGGGGTGGAGAGACCCAGTACTTC.

This clonotype was detected only a few times. The chain couples TRBV13 to TRBJ2-1, with D tentatively TRBD2 (6 bases). Per the germline V gene, CDR1 is PRHDT and CDR2 is FYEKMQ (reference sequence). Trimming left V 3 bases short and J 0 bases short, with 12 bases between. The CDR3 is 16 residues long. CDR3 in amino acids: CASSLGRESSYNEQFF. CDR3 bases: TGTGCCAGCAGCTTGGGACGGGAGAGCTCCTACAATGAGCAGTTCTTC.

This chain connects TRBV5-8 to TRBJ2-3; TRBD2 matches 7 bases. The CDR3 sequence is 18 residues long. In germline, CDR1 is SGHTS, CDR2 YDEGEE. V trimming: 0 bases; J trimming: 0 bases; junction bases outside the gene matches: 10. The CDR3 region is CASSLVFGLTSSTDTQYF. CDR3 nucleotide sequence: TGTGCCAGCAGCTTGGTTTTCGGCTTGACTAGCAGCACAGATACGCAGTATTTT.

This clonotype was found many times. The chain is built from TRBV7-8 and TRBJ2-6, with 7 nucleotides matching TRBD1. The CDR3 extends over 18 amino acids. The trim removed 1 base at V and 0 bases at J, leaving 6 bases unmatched. The germline V gene has CDR1 SGHVS and CDR2 FQNEAQ. The CDR3 bases are TGTGCCAGCAGCTTAGTAGTGACAGGGCGCTCTGGGGCCAACGTCCTGACTTTC. Translating it yields CASSLVVTGRSGANVLTF.

This clonotype was recorded at least ten times. This chain uses TRBV9 with TRBJ2-1; tentatively, D is TRBD2 (6 bases). The CDR3 sequence is 15 residues long. Germline CDR1 is SGDLS and CDR2 is YYNGEE. Trimming took 6 bases from V and 2 from J, leaving 15 bases between them. CDR3 amino acids: CASNRRGVPYNEQFF. The CDR3 DNA reads TGTGCCAGCAACAGGCGGGGCGTCCCCTACAATGAGCAGTTCTTC.

The chain links TRBV27 to TRBJ1-5; D gene uncertain. The CDR3 has 13 residues. From germline, CDR1 is MNHEY and CDR2 SMNVEV (reference sequence). V lost 3 bases to trimming and J lost 6 bases, with 9 bases between them. The CDR3 spells CASSFRAGQPQHF. CDR3 in DNA: TGTGCCAGCAGTTTTAGGGCAGGTCAGCCCCAGCATTTT.

This clonotype was seen ten or more times. The chain recombines TRBV7-8 with TRBJ1-4; D possibly corresponds to TRBD1 (5 bases). CDR1 and CDR2 (germline): SGHVS, FQNEAQ. The V end lost 6 bases, the J end lost 2 bases, and 10 bases lay between the germline ends. This CDR3 region has 14 residues. The CDR3 DNA reads as TGTGCCAGCAGTCCTAGGGACACTAATGAAAAACTGTTTTTT. It codes for CASSPRDTNEKLFF. Combining the CDR3 with reference TRBV7-8 and TRBJ1-4 gives the whole variable domain GAGVSQSPRYKVAKRGQDVALRCDPISGHVSLFWYQQALGQGPEFLTYFQNEAQLDKSGLPSDRFFAERPEGSVSTLKIQRTQQEDSAVYLCASSPRDTNEKLFFGSGTQLSVL.

This clonotype was counted at least ten times. The V and J genes are TRBV5-4 and TRBJ2-2; no clear D. The CDR3 totals 13 residues. The germline V and J ends were trimmed by 7 bases and 1 base, with 8 bases remaining between them. In germline, CDR1 is SGHNT, CDR2 YYREEE (reference sequence). The CDR3 here is CASGPMNTGELFF. The CDR3 DNA reads as TGTGCCAGCGGTCCAATGAACACCGGGGAGCTGTTTTTT.

This clonotype was recorded at least ten times. This chain uses TRBV6-1 with TRBJ2-2; the match to TRBD2 covers 8 bases. V dropped 2 bases and J dropped 4; count of bases not matched to a gene: 3. Germline V gene lookup returns CDR1 MNHNS and CDR2 SASEGT. CDR3 length equals 15 residues. The CDR3 sequence: CASSESSGVTGELFF. CDR3 nucleotide sequence: TGTGCCAGCAGTGAAAGTAGCGGGGTCACCGGGGAGCTGTTTTTT.